The rows below give T cell receptor beta chains drawn from one sample of a study of cytomegalovirus exposure and HLA in healthy donors. Repertoires were generated with immunoSEQ multiplex PCR, while TCRdb's copy carries only in-frame clones and drops some. This sample has about 200,000 clones, with 70% to 85% found just once. The sequenced sample was PBMCs. The receptor source for this set is a man in his forties in good health and CMV-seropositive. The CDR3 runs from the conserved cysteine through the conserved F or W. The D gene is left open where the match is weak. Clone size is shown for a subset of rows, as once, few, many or a class of expanded clone.

J: TRBJ2-5
D: .
size: .
V: TRBV7-8
CDR3: CASSLGRGVQETQYF
DNA: TGTGCCAGCAGCTTGGGGCGGGGTGTGCAAGAGACCCAGTACTTC

J: TRBJ2-5
D: TRBD2
size: .
V: TRBV4-1
CDR3: CASSQVGSGGRYQETQYF
DNA: TGCGCCAGCAGCCAAGTCGGTAGCGGGGGCCGGTACCAAGAGACCCAGTACTTC

J: TRBJ2-7
D: .
size: .
V: TRBV19
CDR3: CASSIGSDSSYEQYF
DNA: TGTGCCAGTAGTATAGGATCGGACAGCTCCTACGAGCAGTACTTC

J: TRBJ1-1
D: .
size: .
V: TRBV5-1
CDR3: CASSFSPDRLNTEAFF
DNA: TGCGCCAGCAGCTTTTCCCCCGACAGGCTGAACACTGAAGCTTTCTTT

J: TRBJ2-1
D: TRBD1
size: .
V: TRBV6-6
CDR3: CASSLDRSSYNEQFF
DNA: TGTGCCAGCAGTTTGGACAGGAGCTCCTACAATGAGCAGTTCTTC

J: TRBJ2-1
D: .
size: .
V: TRBV25-1
CDR3: CASSEYAGSYNEQFF
DNA: TGTGCCAGCAGTGAATATGCCGGGTCCTACAATGAGCAGTTCTTC

J: TRBJ1-1
D: .
size: .
V: TRBV30
CDR3: CAWDRSGPKGAFF
DNA: TGTGCCTGGGACAGGAGCGGCCCCAAGGGAGCTTTCTTT

J: TRBJ2-5
D: TRBD1
size: .
V: TRBV5-5
CDR3: CASSTGTGVQETQYF
DNA: TGTGCCAGCAGCACCGGGACAGGGGTTCAAGAGACCCAGTACTTC

J: TRBJ2-7
D: TRBD2
size: .
V: TRBV5-1
CDR3: CASSLGAGGIPYEQYF
DNA: TGCGCCAGCAGCTTAGGAGCGGGAGGGATCCCCTACGAGCAGTACTTC

J: TRBJ2-3
D: .
size: .
V: TRBV5-1
CDR3: CASRSGVLGDTQYF
DNA: TGCGCCAGCAGATCAGGGGTGTTGGGAGATACGCAGTATTTT

J: TRBJ2-2
D: .
size: .
V: TRBV6-4
CDR3: CASSEIAANSGTAGELFF
DNA: TGTGCCAGCAGTGAGATAGCGGCTAACTCCGGTACCGCCGGGGAGCTGTTTTTT

J: TRBJ2-2
D: .
size: .
V: TRBV6-1
CDR3: CASRREATNTGELFF
DNA: TGTGCCAGCAGAAGAGAGGCGACGAACACCGGGGAGCTGTTTTTT

J: TRBJ1-5
D: .
size: .
V: TRBV10-2
CDR3: CASSEEGLRQPQHF
DNA: TGCGCCAGCAGTGAGGAGGGTCTGCGGCAGCCCCAGCATTTT

J: TRBJ2-3
D: TRBD2
size: few
V: TRBV7-3
CDR3: CASSPSGGALADTQYF
DNA: TGTGCCAGCAGCCCTAGCGGGGGGGCCTTGGCCGATACGCAGTATTTT

J: TRBJ2-5
D: TRBD1
size: .
V: TRBV6-1
CDR3: CASSEGRSLGGEIQETQHF
DNA: TGTGCCAGCAGTGAAGGGCGTTCTTTAGGGGGCGAGATACAAGAGACCCAGCACTTC

J: TRBJ2-7
D: TRBD1
size: .
V: TRBV6-1
CDR3: CASSHRDRNYEQYF
DNA: TGTGCCAGCAGTCACCGGGACAGAAACTACGAGCAGTACTTC

J: TRBJ2-3
D: TRBD1
size: .
V: TRBV9
CDR3: CASSVSVGQGTDTQYF
DNA: TGTGCCAGCAGCGTATCGGTGGGACAGGGAACAGATACGCAGTATTTT

J: TRBJ2-3
D: TRBD2
size: .
V: TRBV5-1
CDR3: CASSLVAGGDSSTDTQYF
DNA: TGCGCCAGCAGCTTGGTAGCGGGAGGGGACTCTAGCACAGATACGCAGTATTTT

J: TRBJ2-7
D: .
size: .
V: TRBV27
CDR3: CASSLRGPPQGMGYEQYF
DNA: TGTGCCAGCAGTTTAAGGGGTCCCCCCCAGGGAATGGGCTACGAGCAGTACTTC

J: TRBJ2-3
D: TRBD2
size: .
V: TRBV2
CDR3: CATPAGGQTDTQYF
DNA: TGTGCCACCCCCGCGGGAGGGCAAACAGATACGCAGTATTTT

J: TRBJ1-1
D: .
size: .
V: TRBV5-4
CDR3: CASSLFTDTEAFF
DNA: TGTGCCAGCAGCTTATTTACTGACACTGAAGCTTTCTTT

J: TRBJ1-5
D: TRBD1
size: .
V: TRBV6-1
CDR3: CASKGQGVGNQPQHF
DNA: TGTGCCAGCAAGGGACAGGGGGTAGGCAATCAGCCCCAGCATTTT

J: TRBJ2-1
D: .
size: few
V: TRBV5-1
CDR3: CASSSSGSYNEQFF
DNA: TGCGCCAGCAGCTCCAGCGGCAGCTACAATGAGCAGTTCTTC

J: TRBJ1-2
D: .
size: .
V: TRBV4-1
CDR3: CASSQVGETYGYTF
DNA: TGCGCCAGCAGCCAGGTCGGGGAGACCTATGGCTACACCTTC

J: TRBJ2-1
D: TRBD1
size: .
V: TRBV6-5
CDR3: CASSHTGGRYNEQFF
DNA: TGTGCCAGCAGTCACACAGGGGGCCGCTACAATGAGCAGTTCTTC